This TCR beta chain was observed in a study of blood T cell repertoires in COVID-19. The wider study: Samples came from the United States, Italy and Spain, spanning acute and convalescent COVID-19.

In the original analysis: The authors estimated nucleated cell counts from reference gene primer amplification. The method was immunoSEQ multiplex PCR; TCRdb's version includes in-frame clones alone and lacks a portion of them. That table furnishes V, J and clone size, whereas the DNA furnished D and trimming. The profile shows around 190,000 clones, roughly nine tenths of them singletons. There are 14 residues in the CDR3. Per the germline V gene, CDR1 is MNHEY and CDR2 is SVGAGI. Trimming at V came to 7 bases and at J to 1 base, leaving 4 bases not matched to a gene. The clonotype was recovered from a man between 65 and 85 years old with active or convalescent COVID-19. The specimen sequenced was peripheral blood. The rearrangement uses TRBV6-5 and TRBJ1-1; 9 bases map to TRBD1. CDR3 DNA: TGTGCCAGCACACGGACAGGGGCGAACACTGAAGCTTTCTTT. Protein product: CASTRTGANTEAFF.